Sequencing of this T cell receptor (beta chain) was carried out in a study of blood T cell repertoires in COVID-19. At the level of the study: The recovered donors of Cohort 3 showed two negative PCRs, clearance, or symptom resolution. From T cells, B-cell-depleted T cells, or PBMCs came the material, which was cDNA or gDNA.

Those who participated ranged in age from 18 to 89 years and resided in 20 to 30 US areas. Cohorts were based on clinical histories the participants reported. This clone has only one observation. The repertoire was sequenced with immunoSEQ multiplex PCR; TCRdb's copy has only in-frame clones and lacks some. The sample shows fewer than 200,000 clones, roughly nine tenths of them seen only once. The V gene end was trimmed by 4 bases and the J gene end by 4 bases; junction bases not matched to a gene: 5. Germline lookup yields CDR1 SGHRS and CDR2 YFSETQ. The CDR3 contains 14 residues. The sequence came from a woman aged 40 to 50 in a cohort exposed to, infected with or recovered from COVID-19 (not recorded which). The source material was PBMCs or T cells enriched from blood (not recorded which). The gene calls are TRBV5-1 and TRBJ1-3; 7 positions agree with TRBD1. The CDR3 region is CASSGGGTGNTIYF. The CDR3 region has the DNA TGCGCCAGCAGCGGAGGGGGCACAGGAAACACCATATATTTT.